This T cell receptor beta chain was captured in a study of CD8 T cells in Susac syndrome. Only one count was recorded for this clonotype. RNA amounts of about 0.5 to 1 ug underwent reverse transcription with random hexamers. TCRdb analysed the immunoSEQ multiplex PCR reads with MiXCR anew, one entry per CDR3 protein. The table shows 100,000 to 150,000 distinct CDR3 sequences, with approximately 95% occurring only once. Germline-derived CDR1 and CDR2 are SGHTA and FQGNSA. The CDR3 loop spans 15 amino acids. V was pared by 2 bases and J by 5 bases, with 6 bases of the junction left unmatched. The sequenced sample was CD8+ T cells from PBMCs. The rearrangement joins TRBV7-2 to TRBJ2-5; TRBD2 matches at 9 bases. This receptor was identified in a human donor with multiple sclerosis. CDR3: CASSLLAGSRETQYF. The CDR3 DNA reads as TGTGCCAGCAGCTTACTAGCGGGGAGTCGGGAGACCCAGTACTTC.